Listed below are T cell receptor beta chains from one sample, sequenced in a study of T cell repertoires in cytomegalovirus infection. Using its own MiXCR run on the reads, TCRdb lists one record per CDR3 protein. The table includes approximately 1,000,000 distinct CDR3 sequences, roughly 31% detected once. No antigen has been identified for these receptors. This specimen consisted of cultured CD8+ T cells from PBMCs, obtained from culture after CMV antigen stimulation. The receptors stem from a human donor in good health (CMV status not recorded). Some clones in this sample may be carry-over from other donors' samples. CDR3s include the opening cysteine and the closing phenylalanine or tryptophan. D genes are given only for firm matches. Only some rows state a clone size, as once, few, many or a class for expanded clones.

v_call,j_call,d_call,clone_size,cdr3_nt,cdr3_aa
TRBV6-1,TRBJ2-5,.,few,TGTGCCAGCAGTTGGGGTTCACGGGCGGGGGAGACCCAGTACTTC,CASSWGSRAGETQYF
TRBV14,TRBJ1-1,TRBD1,.,TGTGCCAGCAGCCCGGGACAGCCTCCGGCGAACACTGAAGCTTTCTTT,CASSPGQPPANTEAFF
TRBV27,TRBJ2-7,.,.,TGTGCCAGCACCTCAGACGGATACGAGCAGTACTTC,CASTSDGYEQYF
TRBV5-4,TRBJ2-5,.,few,TGTGCCAGCAGCTCCGGAGGACTTTTGCAAGAGACCCAGTACTTC,CASSSGGLLQETQYF
TRBV7-9,TRBJ2-3,TRBD2,.,TGTGCCAGCAGCGGAGCTCGACTAGCGGGGGCTCAAAAAACAGATACGCAGTATTTT,CASSGARLAGAQKTDTQYF
TRBV12-3/TRBV12-4,TRBJ1-2,.,.,TGTGCCAGCAGGCAGGACCCCGGAGGCTACACCTTC,CASRQDPGGYTF
TRBV12-3/TRBV12-4,TRBJ1-2,TRBD1,many,TGTGCCAGCAGCCCAGAGACAGGGGGACACTACACCTTC,CASSPETGGHYTF
TRBV27,TRBJ2-3,.,once,TGTGCCAGCAGCCCCTCCTCAGATACGCAGTATTTT,CASSPSSDTQYF
TRBV7-9,TRBJ1-1,.,.,TGTGCCAGCAGCTTGGGGGGATATCAAGGGCTCGCGAACACTGAAGCTTTCTTT,CASSLGGYQGLANTEAFF
TRBV6-5,TRBJ1-4,.,.,TGTGCCAGCAGTTACTCGGGAGTTAATGAAAAACTGTTTTTT,CASSYSGVNEKLFF
TRBV4-1,TRBJ2-1,.,.,TGCGCCAACAGCGCCCGGGACATTGATGGGGGATCCTACAATGCGCAGTTCTTC,CANSARDIDGGSYNAQFF
TRBV20-1,TRBJ1-5,TRBD1,few,TGCAGTGCCGTAGGACAGGGGGGGAATCAGCCCCAGCATTTT,CSAVGQGGNQPQHF
TRBV2,TRBJ2-1,TRBD2,.,TGTGCCAGCAGAGGGACTAGCGGGGTGAGCTCCTACAATGAGCAGTTCTTC,CASRGTSGVSSYNEQFF
TRBV5-4,TRBJ2-7,TRBD1,few,TGTGCCAGCAGCTACGGGACAGGAACCTACGAGCAGTACTTC,CASSYGTGTYEQYF
TRBV2,TRBJ2-2,TRBD1,few,TGTGCCAGCAGTGGGGGACAGGTGGTAACCGGGGAGCTGTTTTTT,CASSGGQVVTGELFF
TRBV7-3,TRBJ2-1,.,few,TGTGCCAGCGCATCCGGGAATGAGCAGTTCTTC,CASASGNEQFF
TRBV9,TRBJ1-2,.,few,TGTGCCAGCAGCGTAGAGGATGGGGGAAAGCGGTACGGCTACACCTTC,CASSVEDGGKRYGYTF
TRBV20-1,TRBJ1-2,.,.,TGCAGTGCTAGAGATCCCAACCCCCCTTTGAGCTATGGCTACACCTTC,CSARDPNPPLSYGYTF